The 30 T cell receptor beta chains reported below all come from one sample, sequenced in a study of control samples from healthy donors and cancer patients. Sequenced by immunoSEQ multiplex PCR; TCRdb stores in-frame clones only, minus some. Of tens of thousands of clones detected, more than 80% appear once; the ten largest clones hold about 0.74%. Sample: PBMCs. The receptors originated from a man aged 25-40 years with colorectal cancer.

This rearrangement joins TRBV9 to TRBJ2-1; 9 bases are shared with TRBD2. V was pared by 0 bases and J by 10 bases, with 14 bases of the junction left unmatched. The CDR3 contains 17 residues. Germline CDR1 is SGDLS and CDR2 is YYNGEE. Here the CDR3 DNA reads TGTGCCAGCAGCGTAGGGGCTAGCGGGGACCCACGGGAAGAGCAGTTCTTC. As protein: CASSVGASGDPREEQFF.

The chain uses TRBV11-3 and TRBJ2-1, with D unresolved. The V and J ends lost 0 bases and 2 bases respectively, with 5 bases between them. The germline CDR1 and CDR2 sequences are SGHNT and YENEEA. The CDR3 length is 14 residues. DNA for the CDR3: TGTGCCAGCAGCTTAGAGGGGACCTACAATGAGCAGTTCTTC. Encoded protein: CASSLEGTYNEQFF. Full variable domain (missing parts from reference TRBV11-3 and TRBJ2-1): EAGVVQSPRYKIIEKKQPVAFWCNPISGHNTLYWYLQNLGQGPELLIRYENEEAVDDSQLPKDRFSAERLKGVDSTLKIQPAELGDSAVYLCASSLEGTYNEQFFGPGTRLTVL.

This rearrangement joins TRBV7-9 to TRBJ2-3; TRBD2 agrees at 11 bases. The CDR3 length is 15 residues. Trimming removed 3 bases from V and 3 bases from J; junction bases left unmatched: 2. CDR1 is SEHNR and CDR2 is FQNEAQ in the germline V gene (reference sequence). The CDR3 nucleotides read TGTGCCAGCAGCTTCCTAGCGGGGGGAACAGATACGCAGTATTTT. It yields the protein CASSFLAGGTDTQYF.

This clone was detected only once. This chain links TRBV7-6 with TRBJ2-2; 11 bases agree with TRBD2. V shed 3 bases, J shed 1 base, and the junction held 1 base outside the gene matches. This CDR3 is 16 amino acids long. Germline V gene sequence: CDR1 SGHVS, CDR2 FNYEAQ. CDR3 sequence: CASSFGLAGNTGELFF. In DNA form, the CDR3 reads TGTGCCAGCAGCTTTGGACTAGCGGGGAACACCGGGGAGCTGTTTTTT.

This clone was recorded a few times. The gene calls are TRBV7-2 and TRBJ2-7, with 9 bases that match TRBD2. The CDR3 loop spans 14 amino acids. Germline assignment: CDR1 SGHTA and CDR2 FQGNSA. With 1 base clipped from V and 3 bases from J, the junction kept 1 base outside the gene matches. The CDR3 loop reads CASSLEAGGYEQYF. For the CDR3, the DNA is TGTGCCAGCAGCTTAGAAGCGGGGGGCTACGAGCAGTACTTC.

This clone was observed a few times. The CDR3 region is CASSYREIISRTELQHF. The CDR3 DNA sequence: TGTGCCAGCAGTTATCGTGAAATAATTTCTCGGACAGAACTCCAGCATTTT. V usage is TRBV6-2 or TRBV6-3 and J usage is TRBJ1-5; perhaps TRBD1 as D (6 bases). CDR1 is MNHEY and CDR2 is SVGEGT in the germline V gene. V shed 3 bases and J shed 12 bases, with 27 bases lying between them. This CDR3 comprises 17 residues.

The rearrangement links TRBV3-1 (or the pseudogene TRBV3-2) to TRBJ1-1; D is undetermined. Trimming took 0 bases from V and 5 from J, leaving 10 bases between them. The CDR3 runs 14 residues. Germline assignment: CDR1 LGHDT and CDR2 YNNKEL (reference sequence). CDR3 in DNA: TGTGCCAGCAGCCAAGATTCGCACAGAACTGAAGCTTTCTTT. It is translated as CASSQDSHRTEAFF.

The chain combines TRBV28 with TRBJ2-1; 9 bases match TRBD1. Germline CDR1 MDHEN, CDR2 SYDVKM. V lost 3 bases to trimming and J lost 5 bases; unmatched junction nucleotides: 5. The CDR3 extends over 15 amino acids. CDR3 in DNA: TGTGCCAGCAGTTTTACCAGACAGGGGGACAATGAGCAGTTCTTC. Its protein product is CASSFTRQGDNEQFF.

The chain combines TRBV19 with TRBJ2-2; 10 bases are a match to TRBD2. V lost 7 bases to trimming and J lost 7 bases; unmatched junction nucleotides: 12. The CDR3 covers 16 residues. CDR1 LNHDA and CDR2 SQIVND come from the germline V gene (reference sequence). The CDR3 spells CASKRAAGGHNGELFF. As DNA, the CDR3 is TGTGCCAGTAAAAGGGCAGCGGGGGGGCACAACGGGGAGCTGTTTTTT.

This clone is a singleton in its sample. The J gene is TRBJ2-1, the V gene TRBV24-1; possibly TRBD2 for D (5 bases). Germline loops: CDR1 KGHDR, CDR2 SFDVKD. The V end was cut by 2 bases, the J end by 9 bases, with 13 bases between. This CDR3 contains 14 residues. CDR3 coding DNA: TGTGCCACCAGTGATTCCACCTCGGGGTTTGAGCAGTTCTTC. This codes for CATSDSTSGFEQFF.

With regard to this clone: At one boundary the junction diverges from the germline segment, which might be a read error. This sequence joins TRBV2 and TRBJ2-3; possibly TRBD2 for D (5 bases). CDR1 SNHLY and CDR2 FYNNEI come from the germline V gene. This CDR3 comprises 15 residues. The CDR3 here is CASREDYHSTDTQYF. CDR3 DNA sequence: TGTGCCAGCAGGGAAGACTACCACAGCACAGATACGCAGTATTTT. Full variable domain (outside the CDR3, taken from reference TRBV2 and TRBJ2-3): EPEVTQTPSHQVTQMGQEVILRCVPISNHLYFYWYRQILGQKVEFLVSFYNNEISEKSEIFDDQFSVERPDGSNFTLKIRSTKLEDSAMYFCASREDYHSTDTQYFGPGTRLTVL.

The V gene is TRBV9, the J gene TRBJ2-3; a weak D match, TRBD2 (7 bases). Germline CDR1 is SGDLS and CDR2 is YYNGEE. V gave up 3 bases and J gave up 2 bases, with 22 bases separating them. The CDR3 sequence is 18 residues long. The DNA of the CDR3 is TGTGCCAGCAGCGCACAAAATAGAGGGCGGGGGCTCACAGATACGCAGTATTTT. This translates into CASSAQNRGRGLTDTQYF.

The CDR3 DNA sequence: TGCGCCAGCAGCTTGGAGACAGGGGGCGGGCAGCCCCAGCATTTT. This encodes CASSLETGGGQPQHF. The J gene is TRBJ1-5, the V gene TRBV5-1, with 10 bases that match TRBD1. The CDR3 is made up of 15 amino acids. V trimming: 0 bases; J trimming: 7 bases; junction bases outside the gene matches: 4. CDR1 is SGHRS and CDR2 is YFSETQ in the germline V gene. Based on the CDR3 plus reference TRBV5-1 and TRBJ1-5, the full variable domain is KAGVTQTPRYLIKTRGQQVTLSCSPISGHRSVSWYQQTPGQGLQFLFEYFSETQRNKGNFPGRFSGRQFSNSRSEMNVSTLELGDSALYLCASSLETGGGQPQHFGDGTRLSIL.

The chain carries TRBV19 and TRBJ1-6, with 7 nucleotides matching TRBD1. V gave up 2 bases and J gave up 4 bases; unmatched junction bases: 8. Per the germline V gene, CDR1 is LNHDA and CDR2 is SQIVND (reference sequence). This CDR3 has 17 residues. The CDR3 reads CASSIRGGDSYNSPLHF. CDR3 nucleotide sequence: TGTGCCAGTAGTATAAGGGGGGGGGACAGTTATAATTCACCCCTCCACTTT.

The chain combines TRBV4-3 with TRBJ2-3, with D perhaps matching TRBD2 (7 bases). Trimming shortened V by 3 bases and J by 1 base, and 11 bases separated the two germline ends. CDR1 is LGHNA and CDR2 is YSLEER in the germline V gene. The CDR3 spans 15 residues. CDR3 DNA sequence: TGCGCCAGCAGCCACTCGGGGGGCGGCACAGATACGCAGTATTTT. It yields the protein CASSHSGGGTDTQYF.

DNA for the CDR3: TGTGCCAGCAGTCCCCACAGGGCTTCCTACGAGCAGTACGTC. Residues: CASSPHRASYEQYV. The chain is built from TRBV27 and TRBJ2-7; maybe TRBD1 (6 bases). The V end lost 5 bases, the J end lost 1 base, and 12 bases lay between the germline ends. Germline assignment: CDR1 MNHEY and CDR2 SMNVEV (reference sequence). The CDR3 is 14 amino acids.

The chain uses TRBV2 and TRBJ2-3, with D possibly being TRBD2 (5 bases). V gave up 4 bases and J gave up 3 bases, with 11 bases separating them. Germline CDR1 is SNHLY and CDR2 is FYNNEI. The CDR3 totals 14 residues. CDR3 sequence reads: CASSGGLATDTQYF. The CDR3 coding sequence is TGTGCCAGCAGTGGTGGGCTAGCAACAGATACGCAGTATTTT.

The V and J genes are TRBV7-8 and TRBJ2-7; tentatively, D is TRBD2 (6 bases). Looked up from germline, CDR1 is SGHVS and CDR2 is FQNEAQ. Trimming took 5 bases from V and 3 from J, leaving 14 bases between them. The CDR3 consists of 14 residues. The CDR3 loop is CASSPQRLGYEQYF. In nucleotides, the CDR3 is TGTGCCAGCAGCCCACAGAGACTAGGCTACGAGCAGTACTTC.

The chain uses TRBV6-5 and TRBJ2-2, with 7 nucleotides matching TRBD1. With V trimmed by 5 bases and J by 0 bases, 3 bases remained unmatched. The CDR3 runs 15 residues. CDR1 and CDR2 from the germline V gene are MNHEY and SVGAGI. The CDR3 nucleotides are TGTGCCAGCAGTCCCACAGGGGCGAACACCGGGGAGCTGTTTTTT. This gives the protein CASSPTGANTGELFF.

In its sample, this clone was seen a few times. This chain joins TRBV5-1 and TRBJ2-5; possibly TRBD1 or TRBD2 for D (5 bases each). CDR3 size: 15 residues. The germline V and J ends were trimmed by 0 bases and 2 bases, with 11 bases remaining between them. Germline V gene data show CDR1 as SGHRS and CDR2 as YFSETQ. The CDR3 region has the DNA TGCGCCAGCAGCTTGGCCTGGGGGAAGCAAGAGACCCAGTACTTC. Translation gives CASSLAWGKQETQYF.

CDR3 residues: CAWSVSVNDVGYTF. CDR3 nucleotide sequence: TGTGCCTGGAGTGTTTCTGTTAACGATGTTGGCTACACCTTC. The gene calls are TRBV30 and TRBJ1-2; the D is unclear. CDR1 and CDR2 (germline): GTSNPN, SVGIG (reference sequence). There are 14 residues in the CDR3. The V end lost 0 bases, the J end lost 7 bases, and 15 bases lay between the germline ends. The whole variable domain, filled in from reference TRBV30 and TRBJ1-2, reads SQTIHQWPATLVQPVGSPLSLECTVEGTSNPNLYWYRQAAGRGLQLLFYSVGIGQISSEVPQNLSASRPQDRQFILSSKKLLLSDSGFYLCAWSVSVNDVGYTFGSGTRLTVV.

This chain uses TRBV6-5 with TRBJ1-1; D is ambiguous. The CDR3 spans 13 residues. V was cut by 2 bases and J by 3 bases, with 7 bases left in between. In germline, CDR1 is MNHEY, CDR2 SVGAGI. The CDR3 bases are TGTGCCAGCAGTTACAGGGAGGACACTGAAGCTTTCTTT. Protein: CASSYREDTEAFF.

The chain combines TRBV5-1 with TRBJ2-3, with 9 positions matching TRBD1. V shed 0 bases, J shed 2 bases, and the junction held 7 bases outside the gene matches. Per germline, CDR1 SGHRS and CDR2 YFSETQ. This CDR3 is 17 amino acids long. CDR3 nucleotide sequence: TGCGCCAGCAGCTTGGACGGACAGGGGACCCCCACAGATACGCAGTATTTT. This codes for CASSLDGQGTPTDTQYF. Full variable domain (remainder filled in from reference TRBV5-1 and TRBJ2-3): KAGVTQTPRYLIKTRGQQVTLSCSPISGHRSVSWYQQTPGQGLQFLFEYFSETQRNKGNFPGRFSGRQFSNSRSEMNVSTLELGDSALYLCASSLDGQGTPTDTQYFGPGTRLTVL.

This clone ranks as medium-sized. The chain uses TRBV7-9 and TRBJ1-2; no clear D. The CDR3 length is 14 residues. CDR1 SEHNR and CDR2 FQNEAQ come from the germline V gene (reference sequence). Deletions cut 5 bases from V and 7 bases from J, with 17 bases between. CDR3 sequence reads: CASSPGGLIGGYTF. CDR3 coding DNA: TGTGCCAGCAGCCCGGGTGGGTTGATCGGTGGCTACACCTTC.

CDR3 bases: TGTGCCAGCAGTCAGCGGGGCAACTCCTACAATGAGCAGTTCTTC. This translates into CASSQRGNSYNEQFF. V and J are TRBV7-9 and TRBJ2-1; 7 nucleotides align to TRBD2. The ends lost 6 bases at V and 0 bases at J; junction bases unmatched: 5. Germline-derived CDR1 and CDR2 are SEHNR and FQNEAQ (reference sequence). The length of the CDR3 is 15 residues.

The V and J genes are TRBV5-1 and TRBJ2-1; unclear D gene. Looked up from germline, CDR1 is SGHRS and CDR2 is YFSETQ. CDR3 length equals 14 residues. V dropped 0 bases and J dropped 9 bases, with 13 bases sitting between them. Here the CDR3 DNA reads TGCGCCAGCAGCTTGGACCCAGCCGGGTTTGAGCAGTTCTTC. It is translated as CASSLDPAGFEQFF.

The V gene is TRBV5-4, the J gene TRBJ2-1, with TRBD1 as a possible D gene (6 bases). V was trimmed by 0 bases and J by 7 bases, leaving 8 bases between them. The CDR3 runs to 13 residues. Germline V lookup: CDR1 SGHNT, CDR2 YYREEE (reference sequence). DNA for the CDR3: TGTGCCAGCAGCTTGGGGGGGCAGAATGAGCAGTTCTTC. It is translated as CASSLGGQNEQFF.

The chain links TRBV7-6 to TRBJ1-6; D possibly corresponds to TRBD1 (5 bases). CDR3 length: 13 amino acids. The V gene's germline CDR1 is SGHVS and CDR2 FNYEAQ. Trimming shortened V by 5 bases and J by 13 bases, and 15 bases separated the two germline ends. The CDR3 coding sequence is TGTGCCAGCAGCCAACGGAGGGGAGCTCCCCTCCACTTT. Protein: CASSQRRGAPLHF.

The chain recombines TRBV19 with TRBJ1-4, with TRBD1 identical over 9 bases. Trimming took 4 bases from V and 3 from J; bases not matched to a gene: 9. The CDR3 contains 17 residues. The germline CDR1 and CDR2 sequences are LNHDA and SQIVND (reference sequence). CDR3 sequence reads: CASSTEGQGLANEKLFF. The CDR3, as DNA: TGTGCCAGTAGTACAGAGGGACAGGGTCTGGCTAATGAAAAACTGTTTTTT.

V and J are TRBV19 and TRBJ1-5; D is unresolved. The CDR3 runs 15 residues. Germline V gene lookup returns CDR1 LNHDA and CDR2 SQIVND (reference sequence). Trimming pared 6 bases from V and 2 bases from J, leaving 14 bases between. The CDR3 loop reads CASSPRMAGNQPQHF. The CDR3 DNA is TGTGCCAGTAGCCCCCGGATGGCGGGCAATCAGCCCCAGCATTTT.